Included here is one T cell receptor (beta chain) sequence, with context. In the original processing: For nucleated cells, counts were estimated from reference gene primer amplification. Clones were read by immunoSEQ multiplex PCR, and TCRdb kept only the in-frame ones, dropping some. The V and J calls and clone size were taken over from that table, and D and trimming were inferred from the DNA. The sample yields about 100,000 clones, about 83% seen once. This CDR3 comprises 16 residues. V dropped 4 bases and J dropped 1; count of bases not matched to a gene: 6. The V gene's germline CDR1 is MNHNY and CDR2 SVGAGI (reference sequence). The sample belongs to a study of blood T cell repertoires in COVID-19.

The TCR was taken from a human donor in a cohort sampled during active COVID-19. Source material: peripheral blood. J is TRBJ1-2 and V is TRBV6-6; TRBD1 agrees at 10 bases. CDR3 residues: CASSSRGTGVNYGYTF. In nucleotides, the CDR3 is TGTGCCAGCAGTTCGCGGGGGACAGGGGTTAACTATGGCTACACCTTC.